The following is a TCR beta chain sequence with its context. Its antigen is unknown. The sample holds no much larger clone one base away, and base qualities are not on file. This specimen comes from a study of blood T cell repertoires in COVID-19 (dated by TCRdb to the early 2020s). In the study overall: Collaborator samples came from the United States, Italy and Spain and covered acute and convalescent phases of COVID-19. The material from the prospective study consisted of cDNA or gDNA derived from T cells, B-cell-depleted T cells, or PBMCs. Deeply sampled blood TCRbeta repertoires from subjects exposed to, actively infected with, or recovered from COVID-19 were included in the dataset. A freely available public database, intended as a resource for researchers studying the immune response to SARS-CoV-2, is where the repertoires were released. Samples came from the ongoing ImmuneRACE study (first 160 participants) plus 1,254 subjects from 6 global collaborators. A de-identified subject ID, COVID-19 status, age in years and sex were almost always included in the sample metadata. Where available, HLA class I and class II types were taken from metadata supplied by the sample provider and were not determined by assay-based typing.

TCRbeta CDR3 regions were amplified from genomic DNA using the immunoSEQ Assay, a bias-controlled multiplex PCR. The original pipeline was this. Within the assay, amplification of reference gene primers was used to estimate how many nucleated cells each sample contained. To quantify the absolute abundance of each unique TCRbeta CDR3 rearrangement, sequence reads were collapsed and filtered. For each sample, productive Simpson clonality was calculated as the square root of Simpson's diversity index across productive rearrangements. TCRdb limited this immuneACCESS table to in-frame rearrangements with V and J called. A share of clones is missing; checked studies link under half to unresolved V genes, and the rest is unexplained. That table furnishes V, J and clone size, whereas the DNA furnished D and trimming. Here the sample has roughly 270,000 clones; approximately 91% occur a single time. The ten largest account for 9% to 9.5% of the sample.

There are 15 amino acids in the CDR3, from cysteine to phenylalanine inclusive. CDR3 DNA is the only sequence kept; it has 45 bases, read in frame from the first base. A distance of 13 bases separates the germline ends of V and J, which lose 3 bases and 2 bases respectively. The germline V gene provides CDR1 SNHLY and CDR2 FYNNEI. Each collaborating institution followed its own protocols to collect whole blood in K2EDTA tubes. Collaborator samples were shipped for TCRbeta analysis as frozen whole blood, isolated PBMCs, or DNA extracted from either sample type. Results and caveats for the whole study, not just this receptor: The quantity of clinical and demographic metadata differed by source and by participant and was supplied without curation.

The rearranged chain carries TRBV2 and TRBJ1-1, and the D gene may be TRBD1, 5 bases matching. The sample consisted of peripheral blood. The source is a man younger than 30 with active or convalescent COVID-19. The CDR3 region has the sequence CASSESVGGNTEAFF. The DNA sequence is TGTGCCAGCAGTGAGTCGGTCGGGGGAAACACTGAAGCTTTCTTT.